This TCR beta chain derives from a study of CD8 T cells in ankylosing spondylitis (dated by TCRdb to the late 2010s). Context from the whole study: The study profiled T cell receptor beta repertoires in healthy donors and ankylosing spondylitis patients to find disease-linked TCR variants. In total, the full study cohort was made up of 100 to 140 healthy donors and approximately 24 ankylosing spondylitis patients. Peripheral blood was sampled, and synovial fluid was also collected from ankylosing spondylitis patients.

According to the germline V gene, CDR1 reads SQVTM and CDR2 reads ANQGSEA. The CDR3, from cysteine to phenylalanine, totals 13 residues. The DNA shown is the 39-base CDR3, in frame from base 1. Only a few counts were recorded for this clonotype. Which antigen it targets is not known. Base quality data are lacking; no much larger clone is found one base away. Reads for this sample came from an Illumina HiSeq 2500. Quantitative 5'-RACE with molecular barcodes was the method used to prepare the TCR beta libraries. Under the source paper's analysis protocol: To identify disease-linked TCR variants, a new computational method was used, one built on a probabilistic model of VDJ rearrangement. TCRdb applied fastp at Q25 and MiXCR to the public reads, then kept only in-frame beta chains. Rows merge per CDR3 protein into single entries with the most common DNA and genes. These V and J calls originate from TCRdb's pipeline instead of the authors' own analysis. This sample comprises about 300,000 distinct CDR3 sequences, more than 9% of them detected only once. 9.1% of the sample is taken by the ten largest.

Study-wide findings and limitations: Some motif variants were previously reported in synovial fluid and blood of reactive arthritis patients, suggesting common disease-initiation mechanisms. The disease-linked clones had a CD8+ phenotype and were found at relatively low frequencies in peripheral blood. A TCR beta motif made up of several highly homologous amino acid variants appeared to be characteristic of blood from ankylosing spondylitis patients. The disease-linked clones were reported to be significantly enriched in matched synovial fluid samples from ankylosing spondylitis patients.

Sample: blood, either unsorted or a sorted T cell fraction (not recorded which). Recombination linked TRBV29-1 to TRBJ2-1; TRBD2 is a possible D gene, resting on 6 matching bases. This TCR came from a female donor with ankylosing spondylitis or in good health (not recorded which). In nucleotide form, the sequence is TGCAGTTCTCATCGGGGGATTAACAATGAGCAGTTCTTC. Translated, it gives CSSHRGINNEQFF.